The 31 T cell receptor beta chains reported below all come from one sample, sequenced in a study of T cell responses to AZD1222 COVID-19 vaccine. TCRdb's copy holds only in-frame clones and misses some; the assay was immunoSEQ multiplex PCR. The sample lists some 150,000 clones; around 89% were seen once. The starting material was peripheral blood, obtained 28 days after the second AZD1222 dose. The source is an adult who received the AZD1222 COVID-19 vaccine.

The V and J genes are TRBV6-5 and TRBJ2-7; 8 bases line up with TRBD1. This CDR3 comprises 12 residues. In germline, CDR1 is MNHEY, CDR2 SVGAGI. The V gene end was trimmed by 10 bases and the J gene end by 7 bases; junction bases not matched to a gene: 9. This CDR3 reads CATGGSAWEQYF. The CDR3 region has the DNA TGTGCCACAGGGGGCTCTGCGTGGGAGCAGTACTTC.

CDR3 protein: CSAYGEREAFF. CDR3 nucleotide sequence: TGCAGTGCCTATGGGGAAAGAGAAGCTTTCTTT. The V and J genes are TRBV20-1 and TRBJ1-1; D not resolved. CDR1 DFQATT and CDR2 SNEGSKA come from the germline V gene (reference sequence). This CDR3 contains 11 residues. V lost 6 bases, J lost 8 bases, and 13 bases lay in between.

The chain recombines TRBV7-2 with TRBJ1-2, with 7 bases that match TRBD1. CDR1 SGHTA and CDR2 FQGNSA come from the germline V gene. After removal of 6 bases from V and 7 bases from J, the junction contained 14 bases not matched to a gene. This CDR3 is built from 15 residues. DNA for the CDR3: TGTGCCAGCAGAAATCGACAGGGCCCCTCGAGTGGCTACACCTTC. It translates to CASRNRQGPSSGYTF.

This rearrangement joins TRBV9 to TRBJ2-2, with D unclear. Germline CDR1 is SGDLS and CDR2 is YYNGEE. Trimming took off 0 bases at V and 5 bases at J, with 5 bases between the two ends. The CDR3 consists of 13 residues. The CDR3 nucleotides are TGTGCCAGCAGCGTAGCTACGACCGGGGAGCTGTTTTTT. It specifies CASSVATTGELFF.

J is TRBJ2-5 and V is TRBV6-1; D remains ambiguous. V lost 2 bases, J lost 6 bases, and 22 bases lay in between. The CDR3 is 17 residues long. Germline V gene sequence: CDR1 MNHNS, CDR2 SASEGT. The CDR3 sequence is CASSEMPPPFWRQTQYF. The CDR3 bases are TGTGCCAGCAGTGAAATGCCTCCCCCCTTCTGGCGGCAGACCCAGTACTTC.

Only one count was recorded for this clone. The chain uses TRBV19 and TRBJ1-5; D is unresolved. V lost 0 bases to trimming and J lost 1 base, with 4 bases between them. The CDR3 covers 14 residues. From germline, CDR1 is LNHDA and CDR2 SQIVND (reference sequence). The CDR3 is CASSIERSNQPQHF. DNA for the CDR3: TGTGCCAGTAGTATAGAGAGAAGCAATCAGCCCCAGCATTTT.

This clone is a singleton in its sample. The DNA of the CDR3 is TGTGCCAGCGGAAACTCCTACAATGAGCAGTTCTTC. Translation gives CASGNSYNEQFF. J is TRBJ2-1 and V is TRBV2; D is unclear. V was trimmed by 8 bases and J by 0 bases, leaving 5 bases between them. This CDR3 contains 12 residues. In germline, CDR1 is SNHLY, CDR2 FYNNEI.

The chain couples TRBV6-1 to TRBJ1-6; D gene unclear. CDR1 is MNHNS and CDR2 is SASEGT in the germline V gene. The V and J ends lost 2 bases and 8 bases respectively, with 7 bases between them. The CDR3 is 13 amino acids. For the CDR3, the DNA is TGTGCCAGCAGTGAAAATTCGGATTCACCCCTCCACTTT. This encodes CASSENSDSPLHF.

V and J are TRBV9 and TRBJ2-5; 12 nucleotides agree with TRBD2. The ends lost 3 bases at V and 3 bases at J; junction bases unmatched: 3. Per the germline V gene, CDR1 is SGDLS and CDR2 is YYNGEE. The CDR3 extends over 15 amino acids. The CDR3 DNA reads TGTGCCAGCAGCGCCAGGACTAGCGGGGAAGAGACCCAGTACTTC. Translating gives CASSARTSGEETQYF.

In regard to this clone: This sample also contains other DNA sequences that code for the same CDR3. The CDR3 bases are TGTGCCAGCAGGAGGACGGCCCTTTATGGCTACACCTTC. Translation gives CASRRTALYGYTF. This chain uses TRBV6-5 with TRBJ1-2; unclear D gene. Per the germline V gene, CDR1 is MNHEY and CDR2 is SVGAGI. The CDR3 is made up of 13 amino acids. Trimming removed 6 bases at V and 5 bases at J, with 13 bases between.

This clone was detected once. J is TRBJ2-3 and V is TRBV11-2; D ambiguous. The V and J ends lost 5 bases and 2 bases respectively, with 11 bases between them. The CDR3 loop spans 14 amino acids. CDR1 and CDR2 (germline): SGHAT, FQNNGV. The CDR3 DNA sequence: TGTGCCAGCAGCCATGGACGGATCACAGATACGCAGTATTTT. This translates into CASSHGRITDTQYF.

The V and J genes are TRBV5-1 and TRBJ2-1; D possibly uses TRBD1 or TRBD2 (5 bases each). Trimming removed 5 bases at V and 0 bases at J, with 15 bases between. In germline, CDR1 is SGHRS, CDR2 YFSETQ. The CDR3 loop spans 16 amino acids. This CDR3 reads CASSLHGAGSYNEQFF. The CDR3 nucleotides are TGCGCCAGCAGTCTTCATGGGGCGGGCTCCTACAATGAGCAGTTCTTC.

The J gene is TRBJ2-1, the V gene TRBV20-1; D is possibly TRBD1 (6 bases). This CDR3 contains 14 residues. In germline, CDR1 is DFQATT, CDR2 SNEGSKA (reference sequence). Trimming took 3 bases from V and 4 from J, leaving 13 bases between them. In DNA, the CDR3 is TGCAGTGCTAGTTTCAGGGGCAAATACAATGAGCAGTTCTTC. Its protein product is CSASFRGKYNEQFF.

V gene TRBV11-2 combines with J gene TRBJ1-6; D is possibly TRBD1 (6 bases). Germline CDR1 is SGHAT and CDR2 is FQNNGV. This CDR3 is built from 16 residues. The germline V and J ends were trimmed by 5 bases and 6 bases, with 17 bases remaining between them. The CDR3 region is CASSPTGTHANSPLHF. The CDR3 nucleotides are TGTGCCAGCAGCCCAACCGGGACACATGCTAATTCACCCCTCCACTTT.

In its sample, this clone was seen once. The gene calls are TRBV5-5 and TRBJ2-1; the match to TRBD2 covers 7 bases. The germline V gene encodes CDR1 SGHKS and CDR2 YYEKEE (reference sequence). Germline trimming cut 5 bases from V and 7 bases from J; bases unmatched to any gene: 15. The CDR3 totals 16 residues. The CDR3 region is CASRPGLDDRENEQFF. As DNA, the CDR3 is TGTGCCAGCAGACCTGGACTAGATGACCGTGAAAATGAGCAGTTCTTC.

The J gene is TRBJ2-2, the V gene TRBV6-5, with D uncertain. V lost 2 bases to trimming and J lost 7 bases, with 11 bases between them. The CDR3 loop spans 14 amino acids. The germline CDR1 and CDR2 sequences are MNHEY and SVGAGI. CDR3 nucleotides: TGTGCCAGCAGTTACGGGCATCTCTTCGGGGAGCTGTTTTTT. This encodes CASSYGHLFGELFF.

V usage is TRBV27 and J usage is TRBJ1-5; 9 bases match TRBD1. CDR3 size: 14 residues. J was trimmed by 10 bases and V by 6 bases; bases with no gene match: 10. In germline, CDR1 is MNHEY, CDR2 SMNVEV (reference sequence). The DNA for the CDR3 is TGTGCCAGCAGCTCCGGGACAGGGAACTCCCCCCAGCATTTT. Its translation: CASSSGTGNSPQHF.

The rearrangement joins TRBV7-9 to TRBJ1-1; D is uncertain. V lost 2 bases to trimming and J lost 5 bases, with 15 bases between them. The CDR3 contains 15 residues. CDR1 and CDR2 from the germline V gene are SEHNR and FQNEAQ (reference sequence). The CDR3 bases are TGTGCCAGCAGCTTATTTCGCAGATCTGGGACTGAAGCTTTCTTT. Translated: CASSLFRRSGTEAFF.

The genes are TRBV30 and TRBJ1-6, with D unclear. V was trimmed by 3 bases and J by 13 bases, leaving 16 bases between them. Per the germline V gene, CDR1 is GTSNPN and CDR2 is SVGIG (reference sequence). This CDR3 has 13 amino acids. This CDR3 reads CAWRGQPSDPLHF. The CDR3 DNA follows: TGTGCCTGGAGAGGGCAGCCCTCGGATCCCCTCCACTTT. The full variable domain, in which reference TRBV30 and TRBJ1-6 provide the parts outside the CDR3, is SQTIHQWPATLVQPVGSPLSLECTVEGTSNPNLYWYRQAAGRGLQLLFYSVGIGQISSEVPQNLSASRPQDRQFILSSKKLLLSDSGFYLCAWRGQPSDPLHFGNGTRLTVT.

The CDR3 here is CSVLGGYNEQFF. DNA of the CDR3: TGCAGCGTTCTGGGGGGGTACAATGAGCAGTTCTTC. The chain recombines TRBV29-1 with TRBJ2-1, with TRBD2 matching over 7 bases. CDR3 length: 12 amino acids. Germline V gives CDR1 SQVTM, CDR2 ANQGSEA. Trimming took 5 bases from V and 4 from J; bases not matched to a gene: 2.

The genes are TRBV2 and TRBJ1-2; 7 bases match TRBD1. J was trimmed by 4 bases and V by 6 bases; bases with no gene match: 11. The CDR3 length is 15 residues. Germline V gene sequence: CDR1 SNHLY, CDR2 FYNNEI. CDR3 amino acids: CASRDRSYPPYGYTF. CDR3 bases: TGTGCCAGCAGGGACAGGTCCTACCCGCCCTATGGCTACACCTTC.

This chain joins TRBV19 and TRBJ2-7; 7 bases fit TRBD2. The CDR3 extends over 12 amino acids. Per the germline V gene, CDR1 is LNHDA and CDR2 is SQIVND (reference sequence). The V gene end was trimmed by 5 bases and the J gene end by 7 bases; junction bases not matched to a gene: 5. CDR3 protein: CASSGQGGEQYF. Here the CDR3 DNA reads TGTGCCAGTAGTGGCCAGGGAGGGGAGCAGTACTTC.

V and J are TRBV7-9 and TRBJ1-2, with D perhaps TRBD1 (5 bases). The germline V and J ends were trimmed by 4 bases and 4 bases, with 13 bases remaining between them. The CDR3 sequence is 14 residues long. Germline CDR1 SEHNR, CDR2 FQNEAQ (reference sequence). The CDR3 spells CASSSTGDGYGYTF. CDR3 bases: TGTGCCAGCAGCTCAACCGGGGACGGCTATGGCTACACCTTC.

The gene calls are TRBV6-5 and TRBJ1-2, with TRBD1 matching over 7 bases. CDR1 is MNHEY, CDR2 SVGAGI, per germline. The CDR3 spans 13 residues. Trimming cost V 6 bases and J 8 bases; bases outside gene matches: 9. The CDR3 bases are TGTGCCAGCAGAGTTGAGGGGGCGCGGGGCTACACCTTC. This codes for CASRVEGARGYTF.

Comment on this clone: Because the CDR3's place on the DNA is in doubt, the DNA is left out and the CDR3 is given as listed by TCRdb. The chain has TRBV7-2 and TRBJ1-2. The CDR3 is 13 amino acids long, termini counted. The germline V gene has CDR1 SGHTA and CDR2 FQGNSA. The CDR3 reads CASSVALGIGHTF.

The V gene is TRBV12-5, the J gene TRBJ1-3, with 8 nucleotides matching TRBD1. Germline V gene data show CDR1 as LGHNT and CDR2 as FRNRAP. The CDR3 covers 16 residues. Germline trimming cut 5 bases from V and 2 bases from J; bases unmatched to any gene: 8. The CDR3 coding sequence is TGTGCTAGTGGTGTAGGACAGGGAATCACTGGAAACACCATATATTTT. Residues: CASGVGQGITGNTIYF.

This chain connects TRBV4-3 to TRBJ1-6; 10 bases map to TRBD1. V shed 0 bases and J 10 bases; nucleotides not matched to a gene: 15. The V gene's germline CDR1 is LGHNA and CDR2 YSLEER. CDR3 length: 19 amino acids. The DNA for the CDR3 is TGCGCCAGCAGCCAAGATTTAAGCTTATGGACAGGGGGTGGCTCACCCCTCCACTTT. Translated, it gives CASSQDLSLWTGGGSPLHF.

The V and J genes are TRBV13 and TRBJ1-4; no clear D gene. This CDR3 is 14 amino acids long. The germline V and J ends were trimmed by 4 bases and 7 bases, with 13 bases remaining between them. Germline V lookup: CDR1 PRHDT, CDR2 FYEKMQ (reference sequence). The CDR3 DNA is TGTGCCAGCAGCTCTAATCGATTGGGTGAAAAACTGTTTTTT. As protein: CASSSNRLGEKLFF.

The chain employs TRBV24-1 and TRBJ1-1; D possibly corresponds to TRBD1 (5 bases). Germline values: CDR1 KGHDR, CDR2 SFDVKD. V lost 7 bases, J lost 7 bases, and 15 bases lay in between. The CDR3 consists of 13 residues. CDR3: CATRSTRTGEAFF. The CDR3, as DNA: TGTGCCACCAGGAGCACACGAACAGGTGAAGCTTTCTTT.

The chain joins TRBV5-1 to TRBJ2-3; TRBD1 matches at 9 bases. With V trimmed by 6 bases and J by 2 bases, 10 bases remained unmatched. The CDR3 contains 16 residues. Germline V gene lookup returns CDR1 SGHRS and CDR2 YFSETQ. The CDR3 protein is CASTWGQGLFTDTQYF. The DNA for the CDR3 is TGCGCCAGCACCTGGGGACAGGGACTCTTCACAGATACGCAGTATTTT.

This sequence joins TRBV5-6 and TRBJ1-2; D is undetermined. Germline CDR1 reads SGHDT; CDR2 reads YYEEEE. Trimming removed 2 bases at V and 7 bases at J, with 12 bases between. The CDR3 totals 13 residues. In DNA form, the CDR3 reads TGTGCCAGCAGCTTAGACGCGTTGGCTGGCTACACCTTC. Its protein is CASSLDALAGYTF.